These T cell receptor beta chains were read from a single sample in a study of blood T cell repertoires in COVID-19. Only in-frame clones appear in the TCRdb table, and some are missing; sequencing was by immunoSEQ multiplex PCR. The sample yields about 40,000 clones, roughly 80% seen once. Sequencing input: peripheral blood. Every receptor here comes from a woman aged 55-70 years with acute or convalescent COVID-19. Both conserved end residues are part of each CDR3. The order of the fields is D gene, CDR3 length, J gene, clone size, V gene, CDR3 protein, CDR3 DNA. D genes are given only for firm matches. Some rows mark clone size as missing; the rest say once, few, many or name a class of expanded clone.

>TRBD1|14|TRBJ2-7|once|TRBV5-1
CASSFGRQGNEQYF
TGCGCCAGCAGCTTTGGGAGACAGGGGAACGAGCAGTACTTC
>-|17|TRBJ2-2|-|TRBV24-1
CATSDFVGGGSTGELFF
TGTGCCACCAGTGATTTCGTGGGAGGTGGGAGCACCGGGGAGCTGTTTTTT
>TRBD1|14|TRBJ1-2|once|TRBV6-5
CASSYLDRVGGYTF
TGTGCCAGCAGTTATCTGGACAGGGTGGGTGGCTACACCTTC
>-|13|TRBJ1-2|-|TRBV28
CASSSTVNYGYTF
TGTGCCAGCAGTTCGACAGTTAACTATGGCTACACCTTC
>TRBD1|15|TRBJ2-2|-|TRBV30
CAWSAGTANTGELFF
TGTGCCTGGAGCGCCGGGACAGCGAACACCGGGGAGCTGTTTTTT
>TRBD1|14|TRBJ1-1|-|TRBV28
CASSLPGGRTEAFF
TGTGCCAGCAGTTTGCCAGGGGGTCGAACTGAAGCTTTCTTT
>TRBD1|16|TRBJ2-7|-|TRBV27
CASSTYRGVSSYEQYF
TGTGCCAGCAGTACGTACAGGGGCGTGAGCTCCTACGAGCAGTACTTC
>TRBD1|15|TRBJ1-2|-|TRBV7-2
CASSPGQGMKNGYTF
TGTGCCAGCAGCCCGGGACAGGGAATGAAAAATGGCTACACCTTC
>-|13|TRBJ1-5|-|TRBV6-4
CASSLVEGQPQHF
TGTGCCAGCAGTCTGGTGGAGGGTCAGCCCCAGCATTTT
>TRBD2|15|TRBJ2-5|-|TRBV5-1
CASSLASGGEETQYF
TGCGCCAGCAGCTTGGCTAGCGGGGGGGAAGAGACCCAGTACTTC
>-|13|TRBJ1-2|few|TRBV12-3/TRBV12-4
CASSLRAIYGYTF
TGTGCCAGCAGTTTAAGAGCAATCTATGGCTACACCTTC
>TRBD2|13|TRBJ2-1|-|TRBV20-1
CSASTPGTSSQFF
TGCAGTGCTAGTACCCCCGGGACTAGCTCTCAGTTCTTC
>-|12|TRBJ2-7|once|TRBV12-3/TRBV12-4
CASSPDSTEQYF
TGTGCCAGCAGTCCCGACTCAACCGAGCAGTACTTC
>-|13|TRBJ1-2|-|TRBV6-6
CASSFPRDYGYTF
TGTGCCAGCAGTTTTCCCCGGGACTATGGCTACACCTTC